Presented here are 8 T cell receptor beta chains from one specimen sequenced in a study of blood T cell repertoires in COVID-19. Sequenced by immunoSEQ multiplex PCR; TCRdb stores in-frame clones only, minus some. This table holds 200,000 to 250,000 clones, about nine tenths found once. Sample: peripheral blood. These receptors all come from an older man with acute or convalescent COVID-19.

The gene calls are TRBV4-3 and TRBJ2-2, with D perhaps TRBD2 (5 bases). Per the germline V gene, CDR1 is LGHNA and CDR2 is YSLEER. V dropped 3 bases and J dropped 1 base, with 12 bases sitting between them. The CDR3 is made up of 16 amino acids. The CDR3 DNA is TGCGCCAGCAGCCAGGGAGCCCGGGGGAACACCGGGGAGCTGTTTTTT. The encoded protein is CASSQGARGNTGELFF.

The V call is TRBV5-1, the J call TRBJ2-5; 11 positions agree with TRBD1. The junction had 4 bases not matched to a gene; V was cut back by 4 bases and J by 2 bases. In germline, CDR1 is SGHRS, CDR2 YFSETQ. CDR3 length: 15 amino acids. This CDR3 reads CASSKGTGGQETQYF. The CDR3 DNA reads TGCGCCAGCAGCAAGGGGACAGGGGGGCAAGAGACCCAGTACTTC.

This clone was found once. V is TRBV5-1 and J is TRBJ2-5; D call uncertain. Trimming pared 1 base from V and 4 bases from J, leaving 8 bases between. CDR3 size: 13 residues. CDR1 is SGHRS and CDR2 is YFSETQ in the germline V gene. The CDR3 DNA is TGCGCCAGCAGCTTGACTGAGGCAGAGACCCAGTACTTC. This translates into CASSLTEAETQYF.

The chain recombines TRBV27 with TRBJ1-6; D is unresolved. CDR3 length equals 15 residues. V lost 2 bases and J 10 bases, leaving 15 bases between the germline ends. Germline V gene lookup returns CDR1 MNHEY and CDR2 SMNVEV (reference sequence). The CDR3 region is CASSLRGAPTSPLHF. The CDR3 coding sequence is TGTGCCAGCAGTTTAAGAGGAGCCCCAACGTCACCCCTCCACTTT.

In this sample, this clone turned up a few times. The V and J genes are TRBV28 and TRBJ1-2, with TRBD1 matching over 9 bases. V lost 2 bases, J lost 1 base, and 8 bases stayed unmatched. The CDR3 has 17 residues. Germline CDR1 and CDR2: MDHEN and SYDVKM. The CDR3 reads CASSLAGQGPLNYGYTF. The CDR3 DNA is TGTGCCAGCAGTTTAGCGGGACAGGGCCCCCTTAACTATGGCTACACCTTC.

The chain joins TRBV2 to TRBJ2-3, with 8 bases matching TRBD1. Germline CDR1 reads SNHLY; CDR2 reads FYNNEI. V lost 0 bases, J lost 14 bases, and 7 bases stayed unmatched. The CDR3 is 13 amino acids. CDR3 in amino acids: CASSEAGQGALYF. Written as DNA, the CDR3 is TGTGCCAGCAGTGAAGCGGGGCAGGGGGCCCTGTATTTT.

This chain joins TRBV9 and TRBJ2-3, with 8 bases matching TRBD1. This CDR3 comprises 14 residues. J gave up 4 bases and V 4 bases, and 5 bases lay outside the gene matches. Germline CDR1 is SGDLS and CDR2 is YYNGEE. CDR3: CASSTTGVPDTQYF. The CDR3 nucleotides are TGTGCCAGCAGCACGACAGGGGTGCCAGATACGCAGTATTTT.

The chain links TRBV5-5 to TRBJ2-3; D remains ambiguous. The CDR3 is 13 residues long. CDR1 SGHKS and CDR2 YYEKEE come from the germline V gene (reference sequence). Trimming removed 2 bases at V and 5 bases at J, with 9 bases between. CDR3 in amino acids: CASSFPPKDTQYF. The CDR3 DNA follows: TGTGCCAGCAGCTTCCCGCCTAAAGATACGCAGTATTTT.